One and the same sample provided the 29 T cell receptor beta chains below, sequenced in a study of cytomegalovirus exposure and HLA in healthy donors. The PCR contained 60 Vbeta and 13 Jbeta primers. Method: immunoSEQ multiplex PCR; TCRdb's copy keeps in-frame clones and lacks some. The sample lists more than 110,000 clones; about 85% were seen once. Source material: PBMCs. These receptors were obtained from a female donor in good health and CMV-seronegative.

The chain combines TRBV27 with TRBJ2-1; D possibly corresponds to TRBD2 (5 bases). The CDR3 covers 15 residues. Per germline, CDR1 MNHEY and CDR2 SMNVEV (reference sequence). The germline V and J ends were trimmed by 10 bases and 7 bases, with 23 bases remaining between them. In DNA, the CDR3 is TGTGCCATTCATTTCGACGGACCCCCGGGGAATGAGCAGTTCTTC. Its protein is CAIHFDGPPGNEQFF.

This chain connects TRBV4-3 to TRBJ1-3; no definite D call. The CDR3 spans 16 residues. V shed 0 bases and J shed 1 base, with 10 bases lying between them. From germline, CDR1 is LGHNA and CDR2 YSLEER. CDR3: CASSQDASFSGNTIYF. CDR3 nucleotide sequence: TGCGCCAGCAGCCAAGATGCGTCATTTTCTGGAAACACCATATATTTT.

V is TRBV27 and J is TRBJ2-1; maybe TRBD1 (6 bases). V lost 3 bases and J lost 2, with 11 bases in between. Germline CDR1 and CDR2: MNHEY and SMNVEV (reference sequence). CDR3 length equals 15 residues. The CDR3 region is CASSLTGSTYNEQFF. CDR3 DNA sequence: TGTGCCAGCAGTTTGACAGGAAGTACCTACAATGAGCAGTTCTTC.

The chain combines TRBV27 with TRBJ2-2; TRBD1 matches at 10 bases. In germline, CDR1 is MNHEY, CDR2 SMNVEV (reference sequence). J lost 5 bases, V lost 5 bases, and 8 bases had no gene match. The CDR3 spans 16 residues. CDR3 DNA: TGTGCCAGCAGTCCACTGGACAGGGGGGGAACCGGGGAGCTGTTTTTT. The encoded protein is CASSPLDRGGTGELFF.

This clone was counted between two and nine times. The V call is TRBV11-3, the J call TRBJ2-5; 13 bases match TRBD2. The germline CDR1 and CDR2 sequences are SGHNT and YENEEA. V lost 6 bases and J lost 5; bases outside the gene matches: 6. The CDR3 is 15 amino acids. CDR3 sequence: CASRKTSGRWETQYF. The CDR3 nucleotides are TGTGCCAGCAGGAAGACTAGCGGGAGGTGGGAGACCCAGTACTTC. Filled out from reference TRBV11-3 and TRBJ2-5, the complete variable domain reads EAGVVQSPRYKIIEKKQPVAFWCNPISGHNTLYWYLQNLGQGPELLIRYENEEAVDDSQLPKDRFSAERLKGVDSTLKIQPAELGDSAVYLCASRKTSGRWETQYFGPGTRLLVL.

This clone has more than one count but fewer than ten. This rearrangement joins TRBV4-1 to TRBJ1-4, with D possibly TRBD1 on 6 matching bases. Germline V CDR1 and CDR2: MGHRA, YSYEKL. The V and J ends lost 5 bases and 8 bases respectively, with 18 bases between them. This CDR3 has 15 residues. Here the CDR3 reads CASSYSGTRGEKLFF. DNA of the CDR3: TGCGCCAGCAGCTACTCCGGGACACGAGGGGAAAAACTGTTTTTT.

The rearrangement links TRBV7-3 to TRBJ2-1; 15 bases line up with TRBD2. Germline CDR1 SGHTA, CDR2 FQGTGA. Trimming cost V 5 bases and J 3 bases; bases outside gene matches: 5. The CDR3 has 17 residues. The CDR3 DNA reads TGTGCCAGCAGCCCCCGGACTAGCGGGGGGGGCTACAATGAGCAGTTCTTC. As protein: CASSPRTSGGGYNEQFF.

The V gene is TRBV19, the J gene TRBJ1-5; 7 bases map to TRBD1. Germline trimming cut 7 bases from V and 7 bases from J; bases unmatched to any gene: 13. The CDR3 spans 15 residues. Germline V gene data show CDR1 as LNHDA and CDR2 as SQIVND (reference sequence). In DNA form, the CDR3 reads TGTGCCAGTACCTCAGGACAGGCTCCCAACCAGCCCCAGCATTTT. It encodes CASTSGQAPNQPQHF.

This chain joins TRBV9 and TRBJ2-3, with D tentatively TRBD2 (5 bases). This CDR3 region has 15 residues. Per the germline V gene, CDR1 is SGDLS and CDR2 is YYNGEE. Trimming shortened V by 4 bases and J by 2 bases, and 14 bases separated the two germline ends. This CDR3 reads CASSPGLRITDTQYF. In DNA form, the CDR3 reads TGTGCCAGCAGCCCCGGACTGCGAATCACAGATACGCAGTATTTT.

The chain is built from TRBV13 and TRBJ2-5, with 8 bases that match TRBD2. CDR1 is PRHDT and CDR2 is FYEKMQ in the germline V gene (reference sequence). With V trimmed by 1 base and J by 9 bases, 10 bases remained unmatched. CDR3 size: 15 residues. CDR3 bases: TGTGCCAGCAGCTTAGAGTCTAGCGGGTCCACGGCCCAGTACTTC. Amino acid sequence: CASSLESSGSTAQYF.

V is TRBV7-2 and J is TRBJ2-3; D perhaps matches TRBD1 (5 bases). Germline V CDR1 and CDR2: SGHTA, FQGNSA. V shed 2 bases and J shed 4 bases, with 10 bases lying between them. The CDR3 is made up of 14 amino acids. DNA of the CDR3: TGTGCCAGCAGCTTACAGCAGGGCCCAGATACGCAGTATTTT. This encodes CASSLQQGPDTQYF.

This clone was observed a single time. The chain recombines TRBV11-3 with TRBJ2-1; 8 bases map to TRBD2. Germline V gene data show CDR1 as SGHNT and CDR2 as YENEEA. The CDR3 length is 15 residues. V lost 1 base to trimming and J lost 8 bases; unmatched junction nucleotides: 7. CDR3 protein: CASSLVSGSTHEQFF. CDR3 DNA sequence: TGTGCCAGCAGCTTAGTAAGCGGGAGTACCCATGAGCAGTTCTTC.

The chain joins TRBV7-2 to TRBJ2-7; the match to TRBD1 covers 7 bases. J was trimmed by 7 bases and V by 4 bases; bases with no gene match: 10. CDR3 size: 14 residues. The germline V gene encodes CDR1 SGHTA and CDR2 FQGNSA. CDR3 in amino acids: CASSSDRAVREQYF. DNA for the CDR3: TGTGCCAGCAGCTCCGACAGGGCAGTACGGGAGCAGTACTTC. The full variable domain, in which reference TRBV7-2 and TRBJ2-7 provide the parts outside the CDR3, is GAGVSQSPSNKVTEKGKDVELRCDPISGHTALYWYRQSLGQGLEFLIYFQGNSAPDKSGLPSDRFSAERTGGSVSTLTIQRTQQEDSAVYLCASSSDRAVREQYFGPGTRLTVT.

The CDR3 sequence is CASSISGRSHYEQYF. The CDR3 bases are TGTGCCAGCAGTATTAGCGGGAGGTCCCACTACGAGCAGTACTTC. V usage is TRBV21-1 and J usage is TRBJ2-7; the DNA was not used to check the table's D call, TRBD2. TRBV21-1 is labeled a pseudogene. The CDR3 covers 15 residues.

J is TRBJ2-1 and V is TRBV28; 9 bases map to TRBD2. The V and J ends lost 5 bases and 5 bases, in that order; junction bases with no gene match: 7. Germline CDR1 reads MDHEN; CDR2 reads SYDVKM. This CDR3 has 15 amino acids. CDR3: CASSPGAGGHNEQFF. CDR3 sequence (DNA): TGTGCCAGCAGTCCCGGGGCGGGGGGGCACAATGAGCAGTTCTTC.

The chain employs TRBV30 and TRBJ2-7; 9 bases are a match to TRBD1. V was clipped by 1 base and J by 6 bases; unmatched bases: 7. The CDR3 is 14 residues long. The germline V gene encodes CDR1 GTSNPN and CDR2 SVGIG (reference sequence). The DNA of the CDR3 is TGTGCCTGGAGTGGCGGGACAGGGTTGTCCGAGCAGTACTTC. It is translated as CAWSGGTGLSEQYF.

The CDR3 region is CASSPGQDHYEQYF. In DNA, the CDR3 is TGTGCCAGCTCTCCCGGACAGGACCACTACGAGCAGTACTTC. J is TRBJ2-7 and V is TRBV27; 7 nucleotides align to TRBD1. CDR1 and CDR2 (germline): MNHEY, SMNVEV (reference sequence). With V trimmed by 8 bases and J by 3 bases, 10 bases remained unmatched. The CDR3 spans 14 residues.

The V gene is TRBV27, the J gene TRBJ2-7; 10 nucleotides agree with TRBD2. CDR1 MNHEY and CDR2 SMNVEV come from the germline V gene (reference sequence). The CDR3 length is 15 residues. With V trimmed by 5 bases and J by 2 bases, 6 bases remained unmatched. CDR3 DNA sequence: TGTGCCAGCAGTCCGACCCTAGCGGGAGCCTACGAGCAGTACTTC. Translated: CASSPTLAGAYEQYF.

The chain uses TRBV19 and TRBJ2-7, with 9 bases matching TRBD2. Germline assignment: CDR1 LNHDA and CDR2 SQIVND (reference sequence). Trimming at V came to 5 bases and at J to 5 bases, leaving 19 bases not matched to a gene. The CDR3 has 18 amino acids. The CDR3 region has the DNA TGTGCCAGTAGTTCCCGGCCCGGGTTAGCGGGAGAAGGTGACGAGCAGTACTTC. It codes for CASSSRPGLAGEGDEQYF.

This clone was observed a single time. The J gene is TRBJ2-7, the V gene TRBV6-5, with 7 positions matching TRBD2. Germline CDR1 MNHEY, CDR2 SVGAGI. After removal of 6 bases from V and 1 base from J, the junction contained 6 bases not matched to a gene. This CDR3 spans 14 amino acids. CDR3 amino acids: CASSRDYSSYEQYF. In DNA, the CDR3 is TGTGCCAGCAGCCGGGACTATTCATCCTACGAGCAGTACTTC.

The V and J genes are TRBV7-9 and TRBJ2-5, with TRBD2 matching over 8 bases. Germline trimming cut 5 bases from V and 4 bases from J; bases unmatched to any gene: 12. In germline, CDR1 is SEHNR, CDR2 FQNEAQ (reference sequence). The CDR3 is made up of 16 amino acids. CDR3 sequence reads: CASSDFRLAGLETQYF. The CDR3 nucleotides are TGTGCCAGCAGCGACTTTCGGCTAGCGGGCCTAGAGACCCAGTACTTC.

The CDR3 sequence: CASSSGQGSNQPQHF. Here the CDR3 DNA reads TGTGCCAGCAGCTCGGGACAGGGCTCGAATCAGCCCCAGCATTTT. The chain recombines TRBV7-8 with TRBJ1-5, with 9 bases identical to TRBD1. CDR3 length: 15 residues. The ends lost 4 bases at V and 4 bases at J; junction bases unmatched: 5. The germline gives CDR1 SGHVS, CDR2 FQNEAQ.

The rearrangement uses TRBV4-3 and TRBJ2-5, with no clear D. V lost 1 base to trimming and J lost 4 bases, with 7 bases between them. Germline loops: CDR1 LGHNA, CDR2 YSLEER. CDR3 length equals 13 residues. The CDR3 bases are TGCGCCAGCAGCCAAGGAGAATCAGAGACCCAGTACTTC. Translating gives CASSQGESETQYF.

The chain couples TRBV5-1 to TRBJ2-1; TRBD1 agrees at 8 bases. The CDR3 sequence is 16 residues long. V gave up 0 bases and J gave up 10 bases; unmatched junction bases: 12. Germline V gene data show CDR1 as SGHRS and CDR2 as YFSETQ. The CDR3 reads CASSLAGDRPSSEQFF. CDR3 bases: TGCGCCAGCAGCTTGGCTGGGGACAGGCCTTCGTCGGAGCAGTTCTTC. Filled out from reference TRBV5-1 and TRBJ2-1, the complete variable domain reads KAGVTQTPRYLIKTRGQQVTLSCSPISGHRSVSWYQQTPGQGLQFLFEYFSETQRNKGNFPGRFSGRQFSNSRSEMNVSTLELGDSALYLCASSLAGDRPSSEQFFGPGTRLTVL.

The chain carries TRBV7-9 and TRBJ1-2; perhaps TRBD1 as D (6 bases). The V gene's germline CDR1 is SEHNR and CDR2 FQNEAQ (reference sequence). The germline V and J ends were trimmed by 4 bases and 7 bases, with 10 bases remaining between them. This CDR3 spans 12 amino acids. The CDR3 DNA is TGTGCCAGCAGCTCGAACAGGGTTGGCTACACCTTC. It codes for CASSSNRVGYTF.

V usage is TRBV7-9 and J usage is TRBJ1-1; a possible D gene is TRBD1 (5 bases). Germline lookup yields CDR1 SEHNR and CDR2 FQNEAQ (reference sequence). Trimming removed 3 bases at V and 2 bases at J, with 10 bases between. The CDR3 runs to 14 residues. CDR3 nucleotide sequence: TGTGCCAGCAGCTTGGGACTCCGTAACACTGAAGCTTTCTTT. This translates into CASSLGLRNTEAFF.

CDR3 protein: CAGAGANTGELFF. CDR3 sequence (DNA): TGTGCCGGAGCAGGGGCGAACACCGGGGAGCTGTTTTTT. The rearrangement uses TRBV19 and TRBJ2-2; the D gene is possibly TRBD1 (6 bases). V lost 11 bases and J 0 bases, leaving 10 bases between the germline ends. Germline assignment: CDR1 LNHDA and CDR2 SQIVND (reference sequence). The CDR3 extends over 13 amino acids.

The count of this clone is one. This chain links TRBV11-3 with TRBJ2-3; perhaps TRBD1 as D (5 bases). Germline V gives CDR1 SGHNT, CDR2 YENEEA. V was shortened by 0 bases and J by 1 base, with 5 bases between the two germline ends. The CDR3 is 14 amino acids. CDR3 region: CASSLEQGTDTQYF. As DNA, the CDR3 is TGTGCCAGCAGCTTAGAACAGGGCACAGATACGCAGTATTTT.

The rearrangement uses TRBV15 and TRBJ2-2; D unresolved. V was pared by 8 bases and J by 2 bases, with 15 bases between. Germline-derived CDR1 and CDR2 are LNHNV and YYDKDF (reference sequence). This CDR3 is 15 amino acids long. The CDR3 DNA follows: TGTGCCACCCGTACTCCACAGAAAAACACCGGGGAGCTGTTTTTT. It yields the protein CATRTPQKNTGELFF. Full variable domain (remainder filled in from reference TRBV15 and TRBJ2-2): DAMVIQNPRYQVTQFGKPVTLSCSQTLNHNVMYWYQQKSSQAPKLLFHYYDKDFNNEADTPDNFQSRRPNTSFCFLDIRSPGLGDTAMYLCATRTPQKNTGELFFGEGSRLTVL.